A selection of T cell receptor beta chains follows, all from one sample in a study of shared clonotypes between healthy human individuals. The table came from immunoSEQ multiplex PCR; TCRdb's copy has only in-frame clones and leaves some out. Of around 1.1 million clones listed, 70% to 85% are singletons. The sample was memory CD4+ T cells from PBMCs. The receptors were gathered from a man between 18 and 29 years old in good health. Some clones in this sample may be carry-over from other donors' samples. CDR3s include the opening cysteine and the closing phenylalanine or tryptophan. Each record gives: clone size, D gene, J gene, V gene, CDR3 protein, CDR3 DNA. A D gene is named only where the DNA matches it firmly. Clone size appears in some rows only: once, few, many, or a class for an expanded clone.

clone_size: .; d_call: .; j_call: TRBJ1-2; v_call: TRBV4-3; cdr3_aa: CASSPLGTLKNGYTF; cdr3_nt: TGCGCCAGCAGCCCCCTGGGGACTTTGAAGAATGGCTACACCTTC
clone_size: .; d_call: TRBD1; j_call: TRBJ1-5; v_call: TRBV10-3; cdr3_aa: CAISRDREQPQHF; cdr3_nt: TGTGCCATCAGCCGGGACAGGGAACAGCCCCAGCATTTT
clone_size: .; d_call: TRBD2; j_call: TRBJ2-1; v_call: TRBV9; cdr3_aa: CASSSLAGVGNEQFF; cdr3_nt: TGTGCCAGCAGCTCACTAGCGGGAGTTGGGAATGAGCAGTTCTTC
clone_size: .; d_call: TRBD1; j_call: TRBJ2-7; v_call: TRBV6-5; cdr3_aa: CASSKAGTGYDEQYF; cdr3_nt: TGTGCCAGCAGCAAAGCCGGGACAGGGTATGACGAGCAGTACTTC
clone_size: .; d_call: .; j_call: TRBJ1-1; v_call: TRBV5-1; cdr3_aa: CASSLDTRGTEAFF; cdr3_nt: TGCGCCAGCAGCTTGGACACCAGGGGCACTGAAGCTTTCTTT
clone_size: .; d_call: TRBD2; j_call: TRBJ2-7; v_call: TRBV7-3; cdr3_aa: CASSLSAGGAYEQYF; cdr3_nt: TGTGCCAGCAGCTTATCCGCGGGAGGGGCCTACGAGCAGTACTTC
clone_size: .; d_call: .; j_call: TRBJ2-7; v_call: TRBV28; cdr3_aa: CASIDAHRVLGEQYF; cdr3_nt: TGTGCCAGCATCGACGCCCACAGGGTTTTGGGCGAGCAGTACTTC
clone_size: .; d_call: .; j_call: TRBJ1-2; v_call: TRBV4-1; cdr3_aa: CASSQVTGSGGYTF; cdr3_nt: TGCGCCAGCAGCCAAGTTACAGGGTCAGGCGGCTACACCTTC
clone_size: .; d_call: TRBD2; j_call: TRBJ2-1; v_call: TRBV7-2; cdr3_aa: CASSLPLLAGAYNEQFF; cdr3_nt: TGTGCCAGCAGCTTACCTCTACTAGCGGGAGCCTACAATGAGCAGTTCTTC
clone_size: .; d_call: .; j_call: TRBJ2-7; v_call: TRBV30; cdr3_aa: CAWSVTDGESQYF; cdr3_nt: TGTGCCTGGAGTGTCACGGACGGGGAATCGCAGTACTTC
clone_size: few; d_call: TRBD1; j_call: TRBJ2-2; v_call: TRBV12-5; cdr3_aa: CASGLVLGTGVTGELFF; cdr3_nt: TGTGCTAGTGGTTTGGTACTAGGGACAGGGGTCACCGGGGAGCTGTTTTTT
clone_size: .; d_call: TRBD1; j_call: TRBJ2-7; v_call: TRBV6-1; cdr3_aa: CASSEGRQGREQYF; cdr3_nt: TGTGCCAGCAGTGAAGGGAGACAGGGGAGGGAGCAGTACTTC
clone_size: .; d_call: TRBD1; j_call: TRBJ1-3; v_call: TRBV2; cdr3_aa: CASRTGVGNTIYF; cdr3_nt: TGTGCCAGCAGGACAGGGGTCGGAAACACCATATATTTT
clone_size: .; d_call: TRBD2; j_call: TRBJ2-1; v_call: TRBV4-2; cdr3_aa: CASSQETSGNEQFF; cdr3_nt: TGTGCCAGCAGCCAAGAAACTAGCGGCAATGAGCAGTTCTTC
clone_size: .; d_call: .; j_call: TRBJ2-5; v_call: TRBV7-9; cdr3_aa: CASNLVAVETQYF; cdr3_nt: TGTGCCAGCAACTTAGTGGCAGTAGAGACCCAGTACTTC
clone_size: .; d_call: TRBD2; j_call: TRBJ2-5; v_call: TRBV25-1; cdr3_aa: CASRPGVSGSEETQYF; cdr3_nt: TGTGCCAGCAGGCCCGGAGTTAGCGGGAGTGAAGAGACCCAGTACTTC
clone_size: few; d_call: TRBD2; j_call: TRBJ2-2; v_call: TRBV7-9; cdr3_aa: CASSPLGGLAGVNTGELFF; cdr3_nt: TGTGCCAGCAGCCCCTTAGGCGGACTAGCGGGAGTGAACACCGGGGAGCTGTTTTTT
clone_size: .; d_call: .; j_call: TRBJ1-2; v_call: TRBV28; cdr3_aa: CASSSAAVTTPNYGYTF; cdr3_nt: TGTGCCAGCAGTTCCGCCGCCGTGACTACTCCTAACTATGGCTACACCTTC
clone_size: .; d_call: .; j_call: TRBJ1-6; v_call: TRBV28; cdr3_aa: CASSTYRSESPLHF; cdr3_nt: TGTGCCAGCAGTACATACAGGTCTGAATCACCCCTCCACTTT
clone_size: .; d_call: .; j_call: TRBJ2-7; v_call: TRBV2; cdr3_aa: CASNTDGDYEQYF; cdr3_nt: TGTGCCAGTAATACCGACGGAGACTACGAGCAGTACTTC
clone_size: .; d_call: TRBD2; j_call: TRBJ2-1; v_call: TRBV28; cdr3_aa: CASSFRSSGGHEQFF; cdr3_nt: TGTGCCAGCAGTTTCAGGTCTAGCGGGGGGCATGAGCAGTTCTTC
clone_size: .; d_call: TRBD2; j_call: TRBJ2-3; v_call: TRBV29-1; cdr3_aa: CSVRAGATDTQYF; cdr3_nt: TGCAGCGTTCGAGCGGGGGCCACAGATACGCAGTATTTT
clone_size: .; d_call: TRBD2; j_call: TRBJ2-1; v_call: TRBV5-1; cdr3_aa: CASSSQKILAGDLVPYNEQFF; cdr3_nt: TGCGCCAGCAGCTCGCAGAAAATACTAGCGGGAGATCTCGTACCCTACAATGAGCAGTTCTTC
clone_size: .; d_call: TRBD1; j_call: TRBJ1-2; v_call: TRBV2; cdr3_aa: CARQGADGYTF; cdr3_nt: TGTGCGAGACAGGGGGCGGACGGCTACACCTTC
clone_size: .; d_call: .; j_call: TRBJ2-1; v_call: TRBV4-3; cdr3_aa: CASSQDPEGGGASYNEQFF; cdr3_nt: TGCGCCAGCAGCCAAGACCCGGAGGGGGGAGGGGCCTCCTACAATGAGCAGTTCTTC
clone_size: .; d_call: TRBD1; j_call: TRBJ1-5; v_call: TRBV10-3; cdr3_aa: CAIAPETGFNQPQHF; cdr3_nt: TGTGCCATCGCGCCCGAGACAGGGTTCAATCAGCCCCAGCATTTT
clone_size: .; d_call: TRBD2; j_call: TRBJ2-3; v_call: TRBV7-2; cdr3_aa: CASSPRLAWDTQYF; cdr3_nt: TGTGCCAGCAGCCCAAGACTAGCGTGGGATACGCAGTATTTT
clone_size: .; d_call: .; j_call: TRBJ2-1; v_call: TRBV29-1; cdr3_aa: CSVALNEQFF; cdr3_nt: TGCAGCGTTGCCCTCAATGAGCAGTTCTTC
clone_size: .; d_call: .; j_call: TRBJ2-1; v_call: TRBV7-3; cdr3_aa: CASSPRDSHNEQFF; cdr3_nt: TGTGCCAGCAGCCCGAGGGACTCGCACAATGAGCAGTTCTTC
clone_size: .; d_call: .; j_call: TRBJ1-5; v_call: TRBV18; cdr3_aa: CASSPPLGTGQPQHF; cdr3_nt: TGTGCCAGCTCACCACCGCTGGGAACGGGTCAGCCCCAGCATTTT
clone_size: .; d_call: .; j_call: TRBJ2-2; v_call: TRBV27; cdr3_aa: CASSSPGELFF; cdr3_nt: TGTGCCAGCAGTTCTCCCGGGGAGCTGTTTTTT
clone_size: .; d_call: TRBD2; j_call: TRBJ2-3; v_call: TRBV2; cdr3_aa: CASIPRASGRGSTDTQYF; cdr3_nt: TGTGCCAGCATCCCGCGGGCTAGCGGGAGGGGGAGCACAGATACGCAGTATTTT
clone_size: .; d_call: .; j_call: TRBJ1-2; v_call: TRBV5-1; cdr3_aa: CASSGGSSRYGYTF; cdr3_nt: TGCGCCAGCAGCGGGGGGAGTAGCAGATATGGCTACACCTTC
clone_size: .; d_call: .; j_call: TRBJ2-3; v_call: TRBV4-2; cdr3_aa: CASSQALLGTDTQYF; cdr3_nt: TGTGCCAGCAGCCAAGCCCTTCTAGGCACAGATACGCAGTATTTT
clone_size: .; d_call: TRBD1; j_call: TRBJ1-1; v_call: TRBV6-6; cdr3_aa: CASTKGTGVGWAEAFF; cdr3_nt: TGTGCCAGCACCAAGGGTACAGGGGTTGGATGGGCTGAAGCTTTCTTT
clone_size: .; d_call: .; j_call: TRBJ1-5; v_call: TRBV7-9; cdr3_aa: CASSRDNTNQPQHF; cdr3_nt: TGTGCCAGCAGCCGGGACAACACCAATCAGCCCCAGCATTTT
clone_size: few; d_call: TRBD2; j_call: TRBJ2-7; v_call: TRBV15; cdr3_aa: CATSRDNSLAGYEQYF; cdr3_nt: TGTGCCACCAGCAGAGATAACTCGCTAGCGGGGTACGAGCAGTACTTC
clone_size: once; d_call: .; j_call: TRBJ1-4; v_call: TRBV5-4; cdr3_aa: CASSLEQDNEKLFF; cdr3_nt: TGTGCCAGCAGCTTGGAGCAAGATAATGAAAAACTGTTTTTT